This T cell receptor (beta chain) was recovered during a study of Graves' ophthalmopathy and Graves' hyperthyroidism. On the study more broadly: Stable hyperthyroidism denotes an absence of ophthalmopathy throughout 18 months of follow-up.

The ends lost 4 bases at V and 5 bases at J; junction bases unmatched: 11. Germline loops: CDR1 SGDLS, CDR2 YYNGEE. The CDR3 extends over 15 amino acids. Study-wide results and caveats: Most expanded clonotypes from thyroid (those above 0.001 frequency) were also found in blood.

The study amplified TCR beta CDR3 regions using RNA transcripts. First-round RT-PCR with HTBI primers preceded a second-round multiplex PCR. TCRdb reanalysed the multiplex PCR reads using MiXCR and keeps one entry per CDR3 protein. The repertoire holds around 1,000,000 distinct CDR3 sequences, about 36% seen once, with approximately 10% in the top ten. As for this clonotype: Its antigen is unidentified.

The hyperthyroidism patients, aged 18 to 65, had been newly diagnosed, with under 2 months' duration. Excluded were patients with other autoimmune diseases, uncontrolled infections, pregnancy or lactation. The sequence derives from an adult man with Graves' hyperthyroidism. Sequencing was performed on peripheral blood or thyroid tissue (not recorded which). The chain carries TRBV9 and TRBJ2-5; TRBD1 matches 7 bases. CDR3 DNA sequence: TGTGCCAGCAGCCAAGATGAGGGACAGTCGGAGACCCAGTACTTC. Amino acids: CASSQDEGQSETQYF.